Listed below are T cell receptor beta chains from one sample, sequenced in a study of PD-1 blockade in classical Hodgkin lymphoma. Assay: immunoSEQ multiplex PCR; the TCRdb copy retains only in-frame clones and omits some. The table has 4,300 or so clones, approximately 72% seen once. Sample: peripheral blood mononuclear cells (PBMCs), taken before the second cycle of nivolumab. The source is a human donor with classical Hodgkin lymphoma. Both conserved end residues are part of each CDR3. Each record gives: D gene, J gene, V gene, clone size, CDR3 protein, CDR3 DNA. D genes are given only for firm matches. Some rows have no size entry. The others give once, few or many, or a class for an expanded clone.

NA TRBJ1-5 TRBV2 NA CASSDEGQGNQPQHF TGTGCCAGCAGTGATGAGGGTCAGGGCAATCAGCCCCAGCATTTT
TRBD1 TRBJ2-2 TRBV2 NA CASSERTGAGELFF TGTGCCAGCAGTGAGAGGACAGGGGCCGGGGAGCTGTTTTTT
NA TRBJ2-5 TRBV30 NA CAWMSRGFRETQYF TGTGCCTGGATGTCCAGGGGTTTTAGAGAGACCCAGTACTTC
TRBD2 TRBJ2-7 TRBV7-8 NA CASSLRLAGGEQYF TGTGCCAGCAGCTTACGTCTAGCGGGAGGTGAGCAGTACTTC
NA TRBJ2-6 TRBV7-6 NA CASSLREGANVLTF TGTGCCAGCAGCTTAAGGGAGGGGGCCAACGTCCTGACTTTC
NA TRBJ1-4 TRBV5-1 NA CASSSSGINEKLFF TGCGCCAGCAGCTCCTCAGGGATTAATGAAAAACTGTTTTTT
TRBD2 TRBJ2-2 TRBV10-3 NA CAISASGGNTGELFF TGTGCCATCAGTGCCAGCGGGGGGAACACCGGGGAGCTGTTTTTT
TRBD1 TRBJ1-1 TRBV9 large CASSLAGTGNTEAFF TGTGCCAGCAGCCTCGCCGGGACAGGGAACACTGAAGCTTTCTTT
TRBD1 TRBJ1-5 TRBV4-2 NA CASSQEDRYNQPQHF TGTGCCAGCAGCCAAGAGGACAGGTATAATCAGCCCCAGCATTTT
TRBD2 TRBJ2-3 TRBV28 once CASSLLAGDTQYF TGTGCCAGCAGTTTACTAGCGGGGGATACGCAGTATTTT
TRBD2 TRBJ2-2 TRBV7-3 NA CASSLMAGGYTGELFF TGTGCCAGCAGCTTAATGGCGGGAGGGTACACCGGGGAGCTGTTTTTT
TRBD1 TRBJ2-7 TRBV7-2 NA CASSTTGVEQYF TGTGCCAGCAGCACGACAGGGGTCGAGCAGTACTTC
NA TRBJ1-5 TRBV7-2 NA CASSSYSNQPQHF TGTGCCAGCAGCTCCTATAGCAATCAGCCCCAGCATTTT
NA TRBJ2-7 TRBV4-1 NA CASSPRPLRATYEQYF TGCGCCAGCAGCCCCCGCCCCCTGAGGGCAACCTACGAGCAGTACTTC
TRBD2 TRBJ2-5 TRBV7-3 NA CASLASSGSGLNKETQYF TGTGCCAGCCTCGCTTCTAGCGGGAGCGGACTGAACAAAGAGACCCAGTACTTC
NA TRBJ1-5 TRBV28 NA CASSFGSGGNQPQHF TGTGCCAGCAGTTTCGGGAGCGGCGGCAATCAGCCCCAGCATTTT
NA TRBJ2-7 TRBV2 few CASSGIGAYEQYF TGTGCCAGCAGTGGAATTGGGGCCTACGAGCAGTACTTC
NA TRBJ2-1 TRBV5-8 NA CASSLDLKPYNEQFF TGTGCCAGCAGCTTGGATCTAAAACCTTACAATGAGCAGTTCTTC
NA TRBJ1-4 TRBV28 NA CAGADNNNEKLFF TGTGCCGGGGCGGACAACAATAATGAAAAACTGTTTTTT
NA TRBJ2-7 TRBV7-2 NA CASRGGSSYEQYF TGTGCCAGCAGGGGGGGAAGCTCCTACGAGCAGTACTTC
NA TRBJ2-3 TRBV18 NA CASSPTDGRDTQYF TGTGCCAGCTCACCAACCGACGGACGAGATACGCAGTATTTT
NA TRBJ1-3 TRBV28 once CASSFSYTPGNTIYF TGTGCCAGCAGTTTTTCGTATACCCCTGGAAACACCATATATTTT
NA TRBJ2-7 TRBV9 NA CASSVAVTAFTYEQYF TGTGCCAGCAGCGTAGCTGTTACAGCTTTCACCTACGAGCAGTACTTC
NA TRBJ2-6 TRBV28 NA CASSLGASSGANVLTF TGTGCCAGCAGTTTGGGTGCGAGCTCTGGGGCCAACGTCCTGACTTTC
NA TRBJ1-2 TRBV4-2 few CASSQEAGSYGYTF TGTGCCAGCAGCCAAGAGGCGGGGAGCTATGGCTACACCTTC
NA TRBJ2-5 TRBV11-2 NA CASSLDNSWETQYF TGTGCCAGCAGCTTAGACAATTCCTGGGAGACCCAGTACTTC
NA TRBJ2-3 TRBV7-9 once CASSQTVGDTQYF TGTGCCAGCAGCCAAACCGTTGGAGATACGCAGTATTTT
NA TRBJ2-3 TRBV7-9 once CASSPRGAKSLDTQYF TGTGCCAGCAGCCCCCGGGGCGCGAAATCCCTAGATACGCAGTATTTT
NA TRBJ2-1 TRBV28 NA CASSSTYTDIYNEQFF TGTGCCAGCAGTTCAACCTACACGGACATCTACAATGAGCAGTTCTTC
NA TRBJ1-2 TRBV27 medium-sized CASSLSPLIYGYTF TGTGCCAGCAGTTTATCCCCACTGATATATGGCTACACCTTC
TRBD2 TRBJ2-5 TRBV19 NA CASSIGTSGRETQYF TGTGCCAGTAGTATTGGGACTAGCGGGAGGGAGACCCAGTACTTC
NA TRBJ1-1 TRBV5-5 NA CASSLAGVTEAFF TGTGCCAGCAGCTTGGCAGGGGTAACTGAAGCTTTCTTT
TRBD1 TRBJ2-7 TRBV7-6 NA CASSLRDRGGEQYF TGTGCCAGCAGCCTCCGGGACAGGGGGGGCGAGCAGTACTTC
NA TRBJ1-4 TRBV5-1 NA CASSRGEFNEKLFF TGCGCCAGCAGCAGGGGGGAGTTTAATGAAAAACTGTTTTTT
TRBD1 TRBJ1-6 TRBV5-4 NA CASSLSPQGANSPLHF TGTGCCAGCAGCTTGTCTCCCCAGGGGGCAAATTCACCCCTCCACTTT
NA TRBJ1-5 TRBV7-9 NA CASSLGNSNQPQHF TGTGCCAGCAGCTTAGGCAATAGCAATCAGCCCCAGCATTTT
NA TRBJ2-1 TRBV19 NA CASSTIAGVTYNEQFF TGTGCCAGTAGTACCATCGCGGGCGTAACCTACAATGAGCAGTTCTTC
NA TRBJ1-5 TRBV19 NA CASSIGYRKSNQPQHF TGTGCCAGTAGTATAGGGTACAGGAAGAGCAATCAGCCCCAGCATTTT
NA TRBJ2-6 TRBV5-4 medium-sized CASSPAGSGANVLTF TGTGCCAGCAGCCCCGCAGGGTCTGGGGCCAACGTCCTGACTTTC
NA TRBJ2-2 TRBV19 few CASSMAGVNTGELFF TGTGCCAGTAGTATGGCCGGGGTAAACACCGGGGAGCTGTTTTTT
TRBD2 TRBJ2-3 TRBV4-2 few CASSQEVETSGSISQYTQYF TGTGCCAGCAGCCAAGAGGTAGAGACTAGCGGGAGCATCTCACAGTATACGCAGTATTTT
NA TRBJ2-1 TRBV29-1 NA CSVGRDASDSGEQFF TGCAGCGTGGGCCGGGACGCCTCTGATAGTGGTGAGCAGTTCTTC
NA TRBJ2-5 TRBV20-1 NA CSALQETQYF TGCAGTGCTCTTCAAGAGACCCAGTACTTC
TRBD1 TRBJ2-7 TRBV11-2 NA CASRLDRAYEQYF TGTGCCAGCAGGCTAGACAGGGCCTACGAGCAGTACTTC
TRBD1 TRBJ2-2 TRBV7-2 NA CASSLPVQGTGELFF TGTGCCAGCAGCTTACCAGTACAGGGGACCGGGGAGCTGTTTTTT
TRBD1 TRBJ1-1 TRBV13 once CASSLAPRGTEAFF TGTGCCAGCAGCTTAGCGCCCAGGGGGACTGAAGCTTTCTTT
TRBD1 TRBJ1-1 TRBV5-4 once CASSFRRTGGTEAFF TGTGCCAGCAGCTTTCGTCGGACAGGAGGGACTGAAGCTTTCTTT
NA TRBJ1-2 TRBV7-8 NA CASSLQGRGYGYTF TGTGCCAGCAGCTTACAGGGACGGGGCTATGGCTACACCTTC
NA TRBJ2-3 TRBV27 NA CASSLFGKADTQYF TGTGCCAGCAGTTTATTCGGAAAGGCAGATACGCAGTATTTT
NA TRBJ1-2 TRBV11-2 NA CASSPARAGVVGYTF TGTGCCAGCAGCCCGGCTCGGGCGGGGGTGGTTGGCTACACCTTC
TRBD2 TRBJ2-1 TRBV7-2 NA CASSLGLAGIYNEQFF TGTGCCAGCAGCTTAGGACTAGCGGGGATTTACAATGAGCAGTTCTTC
TRBD1 TRBJ1-5 TRBV28 NA CASSPGTGRNQPQHF TGTGCCAGCAGTCCCGGGACAGGGAGGAATCAGCCCCAGCATTTT
TRBD1 TRBJ2-4 TRBV30 NA CAWSKHRDRGTSIAKNIQYF TGTGCCTGGAGCAAGCACCGGGACAGGGGCACCTCAATAGCCAAAAACATTCAGTACTTC
NA TRBJ1-5 TRBV7-2 NA CASSLVVRGGNQPQHF TGTGCCAGCAGCTTAGTGGTCAGGGGTGGCAATCAGCCCCAGCATTTT
NA TRBJ2-5 TRBV28 few CASSFFGGTFQETQYF TGTGCCAGCAGTTTCTTTGGGGGGACTTTCCAAGAGACCCAGTACTTC